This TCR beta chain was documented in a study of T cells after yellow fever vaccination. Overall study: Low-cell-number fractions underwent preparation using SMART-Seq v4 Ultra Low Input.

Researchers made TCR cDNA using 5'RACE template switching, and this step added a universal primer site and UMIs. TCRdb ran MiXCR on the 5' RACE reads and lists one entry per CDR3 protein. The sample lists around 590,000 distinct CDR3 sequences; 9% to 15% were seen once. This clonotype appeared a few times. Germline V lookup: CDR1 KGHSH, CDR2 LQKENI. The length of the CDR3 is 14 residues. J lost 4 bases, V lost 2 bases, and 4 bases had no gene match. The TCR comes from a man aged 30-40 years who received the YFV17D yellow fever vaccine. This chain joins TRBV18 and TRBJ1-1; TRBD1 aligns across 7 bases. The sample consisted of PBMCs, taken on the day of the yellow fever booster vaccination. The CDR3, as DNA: TGTGCCAGCTCACCAAATCAGGGGGGCACTGAAGCTTTCTTT. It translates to CASSPNQGGTEAFF.